This T cell receptor beta chain was retrieved from a study of T cells in Graves' hyperthyroidism and ophthalmopathy. As to this clonotype: At one of its ends the junction is not consistent with the germline gene, which may arise from a read error.

The CDR3 is 14 residues long. Per the germline V gene, CDR1 is SSHAT and CDR2 is FNYEAQ (reference sequence). From RNA transcripts, TCR beta CDR3 regions were amplified. TCR CDR3 underwent first-round RT-PCR with the HTBI primer set. From the multiplex PCR reads, TCRdb called clonotypes with MiXCR, one entry per CDR3 protein. The sample lists 700,000 to 950,000 distinct CDR3 sequences, roughly a third occurring once. The sample comprised blood. The sequence came from a woman in her thirties or forties with Graves' hyperthyroidism. The V gene is TRBV7-7, the J gene TRBJ2-7; the D gene is possibly TRBD2 (6 bases). TRBJ2-1 explains the end of the DNA better; the J call may be wrong. The CDR3 reads CASSKGSSAGEQFF. The CDR3 DNA reads as TGTGCTAGCAGCAAAGGGTCTAGCGCCGGTGAGCAGTTCTTC.